This entry is about one T cell receptor (beta chain). This specimen comes from a study of patients and donors after allogeneic stem cell transplantation. In TCRdb, the RT-PCR reads were re-called with MiXCR into one record per CDR3 protein. The sample holds approximately 410,000 distinct CDR3 sequences, roughly 17% seen once. Germline CDR1 is SEHNR and CDR2 is FQNEAQ (reference sequence). The CDR3 covers 12 residues. Deletions cut 5 bases from V and 5 bases from J, with 7 bases between. Sequenced input: blood, either unsorted or a sorted T cell fraction (not recorded which). The V gene is TRBV7-9, the J gene TRBJ2-1, with D hard to call. The sequence was collected from a human donor who was either an allogeneic HSCT recipient or a stem cell or donor lymphocyte infusion donor (not recorded which). It is not recorded whose cells these are; they may come from a transplant donor. This CDR3 reads CASSRQNNEQFF. The CDR3 DNA reads as TGTGCCAGCAGCCGTCAGAACAATGAGCAGTTCTTC. Complete variable domain (other parts from reference TRBV7-9 and TRBJ2-1): DTGVSQNPRHKITKRGQNVTFRCDPISEHNRLYWYRQTLGQGPEFLTYFQNEAQLEKSRLLSDRFSAERPKGSFSTLEIQRTEQGDSAMYLCASSRQNNEQFFGPGTRLTVL.